These 5 T cell receptor beta chains were all obtained from the same sample, sequenced in a study of blood T cells in healthy people across ages. It was with a sample-barcoded 5' primer and a J-beta primer mix that a second PCR of about 6 to 12 cycles was run. TCRdb fed the 5' RACE reads into MiXCR, producing one record per CDR3 protein. The sample has some 1.8 million distinct CDR3 sequences; about 39% are singletons. Material: blood. Receptors originate from a human donor in good health.

The chain combines TRBV9 with TRBJ2-1, with D maybe TRBD2 (6 bases). This CDR3 spans 14 amino acids. V lost 0 bases to trimming and J lost 6 bases, with 10 bases between them. The germline V gene encodes CDR1 SGDLS and CDR2 YYNGEE. For the CDR3, the DNA is TGTGCCAGCAGCGTAGGGGGGGTGAGCAATGAGCAGTTCTTC. Translation gives CASSVGGVSNEQFF.

This clonotype appeared a single time. V usage is TRBV20-1 and J usage is TRBJ2-3, with D possibly TRBD1 on 6 matching bases. CDR3 size: 15 residues. V dropped 4 bases and J dropped 1 base, with 15 bases sitting between them. The germline V gene encodes CDR1 DFQATT and CDR2 SNEGSKA (reference sequence). CDR3 loop: CSAILSTGGTDTQYF. The CDR3 coding sequence is TGCAGTGCTATCCTATCGACAGGAGGCACAGATACGCAGTATTTT.

This clonotype was recorded at least ten times. V and J are TRBV9 and TRBJ2-7; D is perhaps TRBD1 (6 bases). Trimming pared 0 bases from V and 9 bases from J, leaving 10 bases between. CDR3 length equals 12 residues. The germline gives CDR1 SGDLS, CDR2 YYNGEE. This CDR3 is CASSVEGDTQYF. Here the CDR3 DNA reads TGTGCCAGCAGCGTAGAGGGGGATACGCAGTACTTC.

The V gene is TRBV20-1, the J gene TRBJ1-1, with D possibly matching TRBD1 (6 bases). This CDR3 contains 14 residues. Germline CDR1 is DFQATT and CDR2 is SNEGSKA (reference sequence). With 3 bases removed from V and 7 bases from J, the gap between germline ends came to 18 bases. The CDR3 DNA follows: TGCAGTGCTAGGCACGTCGGGGGGCCGGATGAAGCTTTCTTT. Translation: CSARHVGGPDEAFF.

The chain has TRBV20-1 and TRBJ2-5; D perhaps matches TRBD2 (6 bases). The CDR3 consists of 17 residues. The germline gives CDR1 DFQATT, CDR2 SNEGSKA (reference sequence). Trimming shortened V by 3 bases and J by 3 bases, and 23 bases separated the two germline ends. The CDR3 region is CSASKGSAEGFEETQYF. The CDR3 nucleotides read TGCAGTGCTAGTAAGGGGTCAGCGGAGGGGTTTGAAGAGACCCAGTACTTC.